The 24 T cell receptor beta chains in this list originate from one sample, sequenced in a study of control samples from healthy donors and cancer patients. This table comes from immunoSEQ multiplex PCR, and its TCRdb copy is limited to in-frame clones, with some not included. The sample shows some 410,000 clones, approximately 92% of them seen only once. The sequencing sample was made of PBMCs. The receptor source for this set is a man aged 35-49 years with head and neck cancer.

The V call is TRBV6-2 or TRBV6-3, the J call TRBJ2-2, with a weak D call TRBD2 (5 bases). The V end lost 5 bases, the J end lost 0 bases, and 13 bases lay between the germline ends. This CDR3 comprises 16 residues. CDR1 and CDR2 from the germline V gene are MNHEY and SVGEGT. The CDR3 loop is CASSAPRRTNTGELFF. The DNA of the CDR3 is TGTGCCAGCAGTGCTCCTCGGAGGACGAACACCGGGGAGCTGTTTTTT.

The chain employs TRBV19 and TRBJ2-7; D is perhaps TRBD2 (5 bases). Germline V gene data show CDR1 as LNHDA and CDR2 as SQIVND (reference sequence). The CDR3 is 13 residues long. V lost 3 bases and J lost 2, with 8 bases in between. The CDR3 sequence: CASSIRETYEQYF. The CDR3 DNA reads as TGTGCCAGTAGTATTAGGGAGACCTACGAGCAGTACTTC. The complete variable domain, with remaining parts taken from reference TRBV19 and TRBJ2-7, reads DGGITQSPKYLFRKEGQNVTLSCEQNLNHDAMYWYRQDPGQGLRLIYYSQIVNDFQKGDIAEGYSVSREKKESFPLTVTSAQKNPTAFYLCASSIRETYEQYFGPGTRLTVT.

For the CDR3, the DNA is TGTGCCAGTAGTGGGACTGGGGCGCAGAGTAAGGAAAAACTGTTTTTT. It specifies CASSGTGAQSKEKLFF. The chain combines TRBV19 with TRBJ1-4; tentatively, D is TRBD1 (5 bases). Trimming removed 5 bases at V and 8 bases at J, with 21 bases between. This CDR3 is built from 16 residues. Germline loops: CDR1 LNHDA, CDR2 SQIVND (reference sequence).

The V and J genes are TRBV11-3 and TRBJ2-1; 11 positions match TRBD1. The CDR3 is 15 residues long. Germline-derived CDR1 and CDR2 are SGHNT and YENEEA. The J segment lost 8 bases and the V segment lost 5 bases, leaving 8 bases of the junction unmatched. CDR3 loop: CASSKRDRGIYEQFF. As DNA, the CDR3 is TGTGCCAGCAGCAAGCGGGACAGGGGGATTTATGAGCAGTTCTTC.

The CDR3 sequence: CATSAQNLTVYGYTF. CDR3 DNA: TGTGCCACCAGTGCTCAAAACCTGACGGTCTATGGCTACACCTTC. V usage is TRBV24-1 and J usage is TRBJ1-2; D is unresolved. The CDR3 has 15 residues. Trimming removed 5 bases at V and 4 bases at J, with 16 bases between. Germline V CDR1 and CDR2: KGHDR, SFDVKD.

The CDR3 is CASSHNNFYEQYF. CDR3 bases: TGTGCCAGCAGCCACAACAATTTCTACGAGCAGTACTTC. The V gene is TRBV3-1 (or the pseudogene TRBV3-2), the J gene TRBJ2-7, with unresolved D. Trimming shortened V by 3 bases and J by 3 bases, and 9 bases separated the two germline ends. Germline CDR1 is LGHDT and CDR2 is YNNKEL (reference sequence). The length of the CDR3 is 13 residues.

This rearrangement joins TRBV11-2 to TRBJ1-4; no firm D call. V gave up 2 bases and J gave up 5 bases, with 12 bases separating them. This CDR3 has 15 amino acids. Germline values: CDR1 SGHAT, CDR2 FQNNGV. The CDR3, as DNA: TGTGCCAGCAGCTTACGTAGGTCCGGAAATGAAAAACTGTTTTTT. It encodes CASSLRRSGNEKLFF.

The chain links TRBV28 to TRBJ1-5; possibly TRBD1 for D (6 bases). Per germline, CDR1 MDHEN and CDR2 SYDVKM. The CDR3 is 17 residues long. V lost 2 bases to trimming and J lost 0 bases, with 14 bases between them. The CDR3 DNA follows: TGTGCCAGCAGTTTACGGTCCCCGACAGGTAGCAATCAGCCCCAGCATTTT. It specifies CASSLRSPTGSNQPQHF. The full variable domain, in which reference TRBV28 and TRBJ1-5 provide the parts outside the CDR3, is DVKVTQSSRYLVKRTGEKVFLECVQDMDHENMFWYRQDPGLGLRLIYFSYDVKMKEKGDIPEGYSVSREKKERFSLILESASTNQTSMYLCASSLRSPTGSNQPQHFGDGTRLSIL.

This clone was observed a single time. The chain couples TRBV6-6 to TRBJ1-5, with a tentative D call TRBD1 (5 bases). V was pared by 0 bases and J by 4 bases, with 7 bases between. Germline V gene lookup returns CDR1 MNHNY and CDR2 SVGAGI (reference sequence). This CDR3 contains 14 residues. The CDR3 nucleotides are TGTGCCAGCAGTTACTCGAAGGGGAATCAGCCCCAGCATTTT. This gives the protein CASSYSKGNQPQHF.

The chain's CDR3 is CASSLASRGNYGYTF. The CDR3 DNA follows: TGCGCCAGCAGCTTGGCCTCCAGGGGGAACTATGGCTACACCTTC. The chain carries TRBV5-1 and TRBJ1-2, with 7 bases aligning to TRBD1. The CDR3 consists of 15 residues. The J segment lost 2 bases and the V segment lost 0 bases, leaving 4 bases of the junction unmatched. Germline CDR1 and CDR2: SGHRS and YFSETQ.

The genes are TRBV7-9 and TRBJ2-7; unclear D gene. The CDR3 length is 13 residues. Germline V CDR1 and CDR2: SEHNR, FQNEAQ (reference sequence). V was pared by 10 bases and J by 1 base, with 14 bases between. CDR3 sequence reads: CATRVTDSYEQYF. The CDR3 coding sequence is TGTGCCACTCGGGTAACAGATTCCTACGAGCAGTACTTC.

The J gene is TRBJ2-2, the V gene TRBV4-2; unclear D gene. Trimming took 4 bases from V and 6 from J, leaving 12 bases between them. The germline V gene has CDR1 LGHNA and CDR2 YNFKEQ. The CDR3 contains 14 residues. Here the CDR3 reads CASSPRDGPGELFF. The CDR3 region has the DNA TGTGCCAGCAGCCCGAGAGATGGGCCCGGGGAGCTGTTTTTT.

This rearrangement joins TRBV6-6 to TRBJ1-5, with TRBD1 as a possible D gene (6 bases). Trimming left V 5 bases short and J 0 bases short, with 23 bases between. This CDR3 is 19 amino acids long. Germline V gene lookup returns CDR1 MNHNY and CDR2 SVGAGI (reference sequence). This CDR3 is CASSRTVDSGPYSNQPQHF. CDR3 coding DNA: TGTGCCAGCAGTCGGACAGTGGATTCGGGCCCGTATAGCAATCAGCCCCAGCATTTT.

The J gene is TRBJ1-3, the V gene TRBV18; D gene uncertain. CDR1 KGHSH and CDR2 LQKENI come from the germline V gene. V lost 3 bases to trimming and J lost 0 bases, with 21 bases between them. The CDR3 is made up of 19 amino acids. The CDR3 is CASSPNDRFAIFSGNTIYF. The CDR3 nucleotides are TGTGCCAGCTCACCTAACGATAGGTTCGCTATCTTCTCTGGAAACACCATATATTTT.

This chain connects TRBV7-9 to TRBJ2-2; D tentatively fits TRBD1 or TRBD2 (5 bases each). Per germline, CDR1 SEHNR and CDR2 FQNEAQ (reference sequence). CDR3 length: 15 residues. Trimming pared 0 bases from V and 4 bases from J, leaving 9 bases between. The CDR3, as DNA: TGTGCCAGCAGCTTAGCGGGGGTGATCACCGGGGAGCTGTTTTTT. This encodes CASSLAGVITGELFF.

This sequence joins TRBV5-4 and TRBJ1-5, with D uncertain. The V and J ends lost 4 bases and 0 bases respectively, with 8 bases between them. The germline CDR1 and CDR2 sequences are SGHNT and YYREEE (reference sequence). The CDR3 covers 14 residues. The CDR3 region is CASSEGISNQPQHF. Written as DNA, the CDR3 is TGTGCCAGCAGCGAGGGCATTAGCAATCAGCCCCAGCATTTT.

The chain couples TRBV27 to TRBJ2-7; TRBD1 aligns across 9 bases. V lost 5 bases and J lost 8; bases outside the gene matches: 7. Germline CDR1 is MNHEY and CDR2 is SMNVEV (reference sequence). The CDR3 spans 13 residues. Here the CDR3 reads CASSLRDREKQYF. The CDR3 DNA reads as TGTGCCAGCAGTCTCCGGGACAGGGAGAAGCAGTACTTC.

This clone came up a few times. The gene calls are TRBV7-3 and TRBJ2-5, with 10 nucleotides matching TRBD1. Trimming cost V 5 bases and J 7 bases; bases outside gene matches: 7. Germline CDR1 and CDR2: SGHTA and FQGTGA. CDR3 size: 14 residues. In DNA, the CDR3 is TGTGCCAGCAGCGAAGACAGGGGGCTGGGGACCCAGTACTTC. Encoded protein: CASSEDRGLGTQYF. The complete variable domain, with remaining parts taken from reference TRBV7-3 and TRBJ2-5, reads GAGVSQTPSNKVTEKGKYVELRCDPISGHTALYWYRQSLGQGPEFLIYFQGTGAADDSGLPNDRFFAVRPEGSVSTLKIQRTERGDSAVYLCASSEDRGLGTQYFGPGTRLLVL.

Comment on this clone: The sample holds other DNA sequences that translate to the same CDR3. V is TRBV19 and J is TRBJ2-2, with D uncertain. Looked up from germline, CDR1 is LNHDA and CDR2 is SQIVND (reference sequence). V lost 3 bases and J 6 bases, leaving 5 bases between the germline ends. The CDR3 length is 12 residues. The CDR3 is CASSIRAGELFF. CDR3 coding DNA: TGTGCCAGTAGTATCCGGGCCGGGGAGCTGTTTTTT.

V usage is TRBV5-1 and J usage is TRBJ2-7; TRBD1 is a possible D gene (6 bases). This CDR3 is 14 amino acids long. The ends were cut back, 0 bases at V and 3 bases at J, with 10 bases in the middle. Germline V CDR1 and CDR2: SGHRS, YFSETQ. CDR3 DNA: TGCGCCAGCAGCTTGGGGACAGCCTTCTACGAGCAGTACTTC. Amino acid sequence: CASSLGTAFYEQYF.

The chain recombines TRBV9 with TRBJ2-1, with D possibly being TRBD1 or TRBD2 (6 bases each). The CDR3 consists of 14 residues. V dropped 3 bases and J dropped 2 bases, with 9 bases sitting between them. Looked up from germline, CDR1 is SGDLS and CDR2 is YYNGEE. The CDR3 loop reads CASSEGGAYNEQFF. The CDR3 nucleotides read TGTGCCAGCAGCGAGGGGGGAGCCTACAATGAGCAGTTCTTC.

The CDR3 here is CASSNLRDRGAYEQYF. In DNA, the CDR3 is TGTGCCAGTAGTAACCTACGGGACAGGGGCGCCTACGAGCAGTACTTC. The rearrangement links TRBV19 to TRBJ2-7; 10 positions match TRBD1. With 4 bases clipped from V and 2 bases from J, the junction kept 8 bases outside the gene matches. The CDR3 covers 16 residues. CDR1 and CDR2 from the germline V gene are LNHDA and SQIVND (reference sequence).

This clone was recorded only once. This CDR3 reads CASSPPTAYEQYF. The CDR3 region has the DNA TGTGCCAGCTCACCACCGACAGCCTACGAGCAGTACTTC. The rearrangement joins TRBV18 to TRBJ2-7; D perhaps matches TRBD1 (5 bases). Trimming pared 0 bases from V and 2 bases from J, leaving 5 bases between. Germline V gene sequence: CDR1 KGHSH, CDR2 LQKENI. CDR3 size: 13 residues.

The V and J genes are TRBV5-1 and TRBJ1-6; the match to TRBD1 covers 7 bases. Germline assignment: CDR1 SGHRS and CDR2 YFSETQ. V shed 4 bases and J 7 bases; nucleotides not matched to a gene: 17. The CDR3 sequence is 18 residues long. In DNA, the CDR3 is TGCGCCAGCAGCCCGGGAACAGGACTGGGACAGTCAAATTCACCCCTCCACTTT. It encodes CASSPGTGLGQSNSPLHF. The whole variable domain, filled in from reference TRBV5-1 and TRBJ1-6, reads KAGVTQTPRYLIKTRGQQVTLSCSPISGHRSVSWYQQTPGQGLQFLFEYFSETQRNKGNFPGRFSGRQFSNSRSEMNVSTLELGDSALYLCASSPGTGLGQSNSPLHFGNGTRLTVT.